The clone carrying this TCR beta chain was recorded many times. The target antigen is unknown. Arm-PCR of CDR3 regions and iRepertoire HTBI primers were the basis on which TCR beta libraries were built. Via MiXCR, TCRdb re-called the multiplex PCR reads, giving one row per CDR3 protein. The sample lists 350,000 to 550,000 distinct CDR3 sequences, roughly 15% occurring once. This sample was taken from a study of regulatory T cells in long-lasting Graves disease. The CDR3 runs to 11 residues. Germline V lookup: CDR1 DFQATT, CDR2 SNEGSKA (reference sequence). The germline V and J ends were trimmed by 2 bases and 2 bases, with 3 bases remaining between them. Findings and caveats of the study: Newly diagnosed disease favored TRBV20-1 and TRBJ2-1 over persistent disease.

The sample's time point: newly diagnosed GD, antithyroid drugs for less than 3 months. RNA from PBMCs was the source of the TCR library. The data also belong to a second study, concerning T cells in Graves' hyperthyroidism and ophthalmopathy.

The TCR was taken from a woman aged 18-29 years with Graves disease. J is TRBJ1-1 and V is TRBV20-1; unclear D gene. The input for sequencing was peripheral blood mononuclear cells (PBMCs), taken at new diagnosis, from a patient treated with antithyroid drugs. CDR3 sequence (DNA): TGCAGTGCTAGACTTAACACTGAAGCTTTCTTT. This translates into CSARLNTEAFF.